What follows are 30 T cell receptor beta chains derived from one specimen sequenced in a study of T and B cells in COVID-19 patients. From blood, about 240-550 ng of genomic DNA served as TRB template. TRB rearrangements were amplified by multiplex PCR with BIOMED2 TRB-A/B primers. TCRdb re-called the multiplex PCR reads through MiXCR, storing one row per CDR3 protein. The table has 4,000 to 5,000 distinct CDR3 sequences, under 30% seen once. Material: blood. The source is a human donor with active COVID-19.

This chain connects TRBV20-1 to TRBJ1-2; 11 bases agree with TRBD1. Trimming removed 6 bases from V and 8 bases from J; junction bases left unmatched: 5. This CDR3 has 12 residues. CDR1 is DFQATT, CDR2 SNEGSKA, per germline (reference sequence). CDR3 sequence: CSAGQGAYGYTF. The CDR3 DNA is TGCAGTGCCGGACAGGGGGCTTACGGCTACACCTTC.

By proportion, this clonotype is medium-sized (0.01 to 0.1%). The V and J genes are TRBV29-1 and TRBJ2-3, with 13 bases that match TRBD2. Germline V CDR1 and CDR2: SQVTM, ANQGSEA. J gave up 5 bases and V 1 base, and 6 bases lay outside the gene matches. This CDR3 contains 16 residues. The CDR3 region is CSVEVRLAGGGDTQYF. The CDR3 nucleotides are TGCAGCGTTGAAGTAAGACTAGCGGGAGGAGGAGATACGCAGTATTTT.

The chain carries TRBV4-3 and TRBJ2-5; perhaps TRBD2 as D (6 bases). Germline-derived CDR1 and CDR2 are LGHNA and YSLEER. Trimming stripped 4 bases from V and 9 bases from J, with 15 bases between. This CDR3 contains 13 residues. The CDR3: CASSPADGRSQYF. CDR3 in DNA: TGCGCCAGCAGCCCTGCTGATGGGAGGTCCCAGTACTTC.

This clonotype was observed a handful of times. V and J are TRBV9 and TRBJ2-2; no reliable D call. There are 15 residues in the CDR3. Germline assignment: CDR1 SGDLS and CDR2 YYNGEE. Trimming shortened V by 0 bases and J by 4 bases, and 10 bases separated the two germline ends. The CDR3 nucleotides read TGTGCCAGCAGCGTAGAAGGAACTATCACCGGGGAGCTGTTTTTT. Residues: CASSVEGTITGELFF.

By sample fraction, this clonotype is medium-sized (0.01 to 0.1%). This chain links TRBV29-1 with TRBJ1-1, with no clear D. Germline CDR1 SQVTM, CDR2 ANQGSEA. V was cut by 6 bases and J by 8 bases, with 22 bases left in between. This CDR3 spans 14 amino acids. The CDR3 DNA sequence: TGCAGCGTCCGACCCGAGGACCGTCAACAAGAAGCTTTCTTT. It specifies CSVRPEDRQQEAFF.

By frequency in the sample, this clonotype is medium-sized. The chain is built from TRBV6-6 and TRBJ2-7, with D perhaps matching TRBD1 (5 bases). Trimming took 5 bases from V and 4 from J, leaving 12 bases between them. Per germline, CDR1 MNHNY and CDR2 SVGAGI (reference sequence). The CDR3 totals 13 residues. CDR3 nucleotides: TGTGCCAGCAGTACTATGAAGGGGTACGAGCAGTACTTC. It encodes CASSTMKGYEQYF.

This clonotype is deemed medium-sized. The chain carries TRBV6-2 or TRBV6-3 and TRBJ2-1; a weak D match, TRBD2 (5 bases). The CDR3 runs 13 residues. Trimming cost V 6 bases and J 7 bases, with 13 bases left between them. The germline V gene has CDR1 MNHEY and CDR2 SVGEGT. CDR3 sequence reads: CASSRGWRNEQFF. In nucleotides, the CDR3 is TGTGCCAGCAGCCGGGGTTGGAGGAATGAGCAGTTCTTC.

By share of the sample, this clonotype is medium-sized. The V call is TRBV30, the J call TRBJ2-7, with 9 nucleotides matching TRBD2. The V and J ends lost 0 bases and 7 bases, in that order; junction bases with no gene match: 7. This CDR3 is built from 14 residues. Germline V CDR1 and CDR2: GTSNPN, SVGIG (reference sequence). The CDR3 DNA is TGTGCCTGGAGTGTGGGCGGGAGGGCCCAGGAGCAGTACTTC. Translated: CAWSVGGRAQEQYF.

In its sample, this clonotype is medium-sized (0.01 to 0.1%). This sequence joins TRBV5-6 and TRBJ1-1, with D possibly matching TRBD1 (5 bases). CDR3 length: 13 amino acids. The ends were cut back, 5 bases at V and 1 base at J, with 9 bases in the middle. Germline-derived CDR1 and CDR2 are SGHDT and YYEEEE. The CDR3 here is CASRSDTNTEAFF. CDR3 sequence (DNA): TGTGCCAGCAGATCGGACACGAACACTGAAGCTTTCTTT.

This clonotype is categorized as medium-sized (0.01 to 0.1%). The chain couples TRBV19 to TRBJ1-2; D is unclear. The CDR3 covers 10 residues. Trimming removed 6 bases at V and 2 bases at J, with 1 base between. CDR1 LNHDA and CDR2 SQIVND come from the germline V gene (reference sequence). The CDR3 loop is CASRNYGYTF. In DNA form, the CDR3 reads TGTGCCAGTAGAAACTATGGCTACACCTTC. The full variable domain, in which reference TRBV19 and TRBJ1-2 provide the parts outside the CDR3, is DGGITQSPKYLFRKEGQNVTLSCEQNLNHDAMYWYRQDPGQGLRLIYYSQIVNDFQKGDIAEGYSVSREKKESFPLTVTSAQKNPTAFYLCASRNYGYTFGSGTRLTVV.

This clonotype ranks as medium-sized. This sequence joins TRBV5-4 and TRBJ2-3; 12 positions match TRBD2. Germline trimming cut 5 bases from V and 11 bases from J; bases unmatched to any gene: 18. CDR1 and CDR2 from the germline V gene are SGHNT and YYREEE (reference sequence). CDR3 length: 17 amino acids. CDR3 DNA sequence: TGTGCCAGCAGTCCTCTAGCGGGAGGGCCTCGCGGGCGGGGGCAGTATTTT. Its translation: CASSPLAGGPRGRGQYF.

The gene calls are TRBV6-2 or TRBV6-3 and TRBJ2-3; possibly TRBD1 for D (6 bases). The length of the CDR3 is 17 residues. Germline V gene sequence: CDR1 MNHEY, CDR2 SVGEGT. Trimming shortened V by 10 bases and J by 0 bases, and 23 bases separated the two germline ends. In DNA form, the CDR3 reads TGTGCCACCCACTTTGCCGGACAGACCCATAGCACAGATACGCAGTATTTT. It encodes CATHFAGQTHSTDTQYF.

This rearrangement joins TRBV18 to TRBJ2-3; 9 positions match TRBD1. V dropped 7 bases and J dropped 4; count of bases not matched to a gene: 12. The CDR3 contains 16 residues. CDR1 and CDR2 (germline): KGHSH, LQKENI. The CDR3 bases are TGTGCCAGCTTCCCGGGACAGGGAAATCCGTCAGATACGCAGTATTTT. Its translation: CASFPGQGNPSDTQYF.

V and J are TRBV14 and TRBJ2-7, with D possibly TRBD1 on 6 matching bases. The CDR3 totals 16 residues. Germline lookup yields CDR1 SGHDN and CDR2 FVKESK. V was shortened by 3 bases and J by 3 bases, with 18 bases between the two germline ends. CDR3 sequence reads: CASSQNWGQGRYEQYF. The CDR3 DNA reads TGTGCCAGCAGCCAGAATTGGGGCCAGGGGCGCTACGAGCAGTACTTC.

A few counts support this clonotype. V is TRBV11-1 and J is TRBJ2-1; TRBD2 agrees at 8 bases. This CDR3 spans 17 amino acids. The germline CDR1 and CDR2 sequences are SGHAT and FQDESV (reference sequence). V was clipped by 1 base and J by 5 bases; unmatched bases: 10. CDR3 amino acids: CASSLDNAGGFHNEQFF. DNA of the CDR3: TGTGCCAGCAGCTTAGATAACGCGGGAGGTTTCCACAATGAGCAGTTCTTC.

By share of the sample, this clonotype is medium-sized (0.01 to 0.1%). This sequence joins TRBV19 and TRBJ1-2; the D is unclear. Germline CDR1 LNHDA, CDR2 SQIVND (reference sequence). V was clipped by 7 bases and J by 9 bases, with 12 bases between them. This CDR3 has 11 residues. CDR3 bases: TGTGCCAGTATGGGCTGGGCTCGCTACACCTTC. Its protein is CASMGWARYTF. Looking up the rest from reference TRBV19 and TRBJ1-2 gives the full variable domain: DGGITQSPKYLFRKEGQNVTLSCEQNLNHDAMYWYRQDPGQGLRLIYYSQIVNDFQKGDIAEGYSVSREKKESFPLTVTSAQKNPTAFYLCASMGWARYTFGSGTRLTVV.

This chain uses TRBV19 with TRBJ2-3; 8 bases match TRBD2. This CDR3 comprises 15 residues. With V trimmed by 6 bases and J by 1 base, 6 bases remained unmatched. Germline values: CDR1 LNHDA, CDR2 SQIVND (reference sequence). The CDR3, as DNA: TGTGCCAGTAGGGCTCGGGGGGGCCGCACAGATACGCAGTATTTT. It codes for CASRARGGRTDTQYF.

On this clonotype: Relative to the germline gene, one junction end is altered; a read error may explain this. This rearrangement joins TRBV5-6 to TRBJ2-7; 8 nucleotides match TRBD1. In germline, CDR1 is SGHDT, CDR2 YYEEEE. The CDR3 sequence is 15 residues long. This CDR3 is CASSLEGQASYEQYF. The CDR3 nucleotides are TGCGCCAGCAGCTTGGAGGGACAGGCCTCCTACGAGCAGTACTTC. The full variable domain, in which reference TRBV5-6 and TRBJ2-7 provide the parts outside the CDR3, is DAGVTQSPTHLIKTRGQQVTLRCSPKSGHDTVSWYQQALGQGPQFIFQYYEEEERQRGNFPDRFSGHQFPNYSSELNVNALLLGDSALYLCASSLEGQASYEQYFGPGTRLTVT.

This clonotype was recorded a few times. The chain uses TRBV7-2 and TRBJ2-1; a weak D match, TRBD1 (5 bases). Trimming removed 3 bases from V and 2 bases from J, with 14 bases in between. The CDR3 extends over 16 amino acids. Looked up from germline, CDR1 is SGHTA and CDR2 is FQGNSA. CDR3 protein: CASSLGRSVAYNEQFF. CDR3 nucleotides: TGTGCCAGCAGCTTGGGGCGTTCGGTGGCCTACAATGAGCAGTTCTTC. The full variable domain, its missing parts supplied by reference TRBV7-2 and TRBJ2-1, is GAGVSQSPSNKVTEKGKDVELRCDPISGHTALYWYRQSLGQGLEFLIYFQGNSAPDKSGLPSDRFSAERTGGSVSTLTIQRTQQEDSAVYLCASSLGRSVAYNEQFFGPGTRLTVL.

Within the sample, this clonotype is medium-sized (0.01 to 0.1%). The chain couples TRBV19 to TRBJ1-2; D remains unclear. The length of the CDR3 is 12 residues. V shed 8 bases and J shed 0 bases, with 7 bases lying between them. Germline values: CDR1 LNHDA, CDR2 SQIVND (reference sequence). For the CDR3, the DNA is TGTGCCAGTCGTTGGCCTAACTATGGCTACACCTTC. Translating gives CASRWPNYGYTF. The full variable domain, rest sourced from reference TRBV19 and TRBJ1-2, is DGGITQSPKYLFRKEGQNVTLSCEQNLNHDAMYWYRQDPGQGLRLIYYSQIVNDFQKGDIAEGYSVSREKKESFPLTVTSAQKNPTAFYLCASRWPNYGYTFGSGTRLTVV.

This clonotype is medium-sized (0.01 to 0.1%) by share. Here the CDR3 reads CAWRQLPGETQYF. The CDR3 nucleotides are TGTGCCTGGAGGCAGCTGCCAGGGGAGACCCAGTACTTC. The chain employs TRBV30 and TRBJ2-5, with a tentative D call TRBD1 (5 bases). From germline, CDR1 is GTSNPN and CDR2 SVGIG (reference sequence). Trimming took off 3 bases at V and 5 bases at J, with 13 bases between the two ends. There are 13 residues in the CDR3.

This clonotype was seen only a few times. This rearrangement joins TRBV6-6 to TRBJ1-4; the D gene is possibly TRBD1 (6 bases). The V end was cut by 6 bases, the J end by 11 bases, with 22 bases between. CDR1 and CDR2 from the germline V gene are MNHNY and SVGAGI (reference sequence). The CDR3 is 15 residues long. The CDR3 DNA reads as TGTGCCAGCAGGACAATCCGGGACACCGGTTGGAAACTGTTTTTT. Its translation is CASRTIRDTGWKLFF.

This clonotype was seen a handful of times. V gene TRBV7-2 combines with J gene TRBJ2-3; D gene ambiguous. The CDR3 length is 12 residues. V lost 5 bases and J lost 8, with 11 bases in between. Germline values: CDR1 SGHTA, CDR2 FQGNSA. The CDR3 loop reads CASSPQAGTQYF. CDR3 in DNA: TGTGCCAGCAGCCCTCAAGCTGGTACGCAGTATTTT.

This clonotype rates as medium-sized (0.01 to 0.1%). The CDR3 sequence: CATLDRRVGEQYF. For the CDR3, the DNA is TGTGCCACCTTGGACAGGAGAGTGGGCGAGCAGTACTTC. J is TRBJ2-7 and V is TRBV19, with 7 nucleotides matching TRBD1. The junction had 12 bases not matched to a gene; V was cut back by 10 bases and J by 6 bases. Germline V lookup: CDR1 LNHDA, CDR2 SQIVND (reference sequence). The CDR3 has 13 residues. The full variable domain, with the rest looked up from reference TRBV19 and TRBJ2-7, is DGGITQSPKYLFRKEGQNVTLSCEQNLNHDAMYWYRQDPGQGLRLIYYSQIVNDFQKGDIAEGYSVSREKKESFPLTVTSAQKNPTAFYLCATLDRRVGEQYFGPGTRLTVT.

The CDR3 DNA reads as TGCGCCAGCAGCTTAGGGACCTTGACAGTACGTGAAAAACTGTTTTTT. Protein product: CASSLGTLTVREKLFF. The V and J genes are TRBV5-1 and TRBJ1-4; possibly TRBD1 for D (5 bases). Germline assignment: CDR1 SGHRS and CDR2 YFSETQ. The CDR3 runs to 16 residues. Trimming removed 2 bases from V and 7 bases from J, with 18 bases in between.

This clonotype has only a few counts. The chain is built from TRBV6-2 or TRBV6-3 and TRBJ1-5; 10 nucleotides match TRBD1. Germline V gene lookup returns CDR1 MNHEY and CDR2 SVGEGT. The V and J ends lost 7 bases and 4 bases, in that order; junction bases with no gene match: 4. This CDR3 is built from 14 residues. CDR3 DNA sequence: TGTGCCAGCACCAGGACAGGGGGGAATCAGCCCCAGCATTTT. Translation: CASTRTGGNQPQHF.

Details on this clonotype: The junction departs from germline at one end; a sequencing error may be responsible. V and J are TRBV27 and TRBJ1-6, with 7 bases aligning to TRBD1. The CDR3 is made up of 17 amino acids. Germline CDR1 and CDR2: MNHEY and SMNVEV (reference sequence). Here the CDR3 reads CASSPLRTGDHNSPPHF. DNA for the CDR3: TGTGCCAGCAGCCCACTCCGCACAGGGGACCATAATTCACCCCCCCACTTT.

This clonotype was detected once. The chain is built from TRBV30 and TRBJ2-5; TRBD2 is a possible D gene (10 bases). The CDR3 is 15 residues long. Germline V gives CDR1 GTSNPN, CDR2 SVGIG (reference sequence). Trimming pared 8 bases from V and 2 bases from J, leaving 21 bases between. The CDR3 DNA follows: TGTGCCAGCGGACAGGGGACTAGCGTACAAGAGACCCAGTACTTC. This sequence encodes CASGQGTSVQETQYF.

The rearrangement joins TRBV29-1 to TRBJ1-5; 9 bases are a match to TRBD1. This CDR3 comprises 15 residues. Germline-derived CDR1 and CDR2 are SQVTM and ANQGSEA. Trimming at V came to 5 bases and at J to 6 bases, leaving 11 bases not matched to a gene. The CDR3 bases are TGCAGCGTTTCGATGCGGACAGGGGTAGGTCAGCCCCAGCATTTT. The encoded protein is CSVSMRTGVGQPQHF.

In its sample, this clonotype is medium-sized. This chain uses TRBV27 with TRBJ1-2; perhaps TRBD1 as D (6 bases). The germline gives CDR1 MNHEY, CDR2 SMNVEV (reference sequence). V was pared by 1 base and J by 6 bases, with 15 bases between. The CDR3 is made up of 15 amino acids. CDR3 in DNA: TGTGCCAGCAGTTTATGGACAGACCACCGAGATGGCTACACCTTC. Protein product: CASSLWTDHRDGYTF.